This T cell receptor (beta chain) was captured by sequencing in a study of graft-versus-host responses after intestinal transplantation (dated by TCRdb to 2020 to 2023). Looking at the study overall: Multivisceral, liver-intestinal, or isolated intestinal transplants were received by the recipients. Every recipient was given anti-thymocyte globulin induction, followed by 2 to 3 years of maintenance tacrolimus and steroids. After intestinal transplantation, graft-versus-host and host-versus-graft alloreactive T cell clones in the graft, circulation and bone marrow were tracked using bulk TCR-beta CDR3 sequencing. To identify alloreactive clones, pre-transplant mixed lymphocyte reaction products were sequenced and compared with unstimulated pre-transplant donor and recipient T cells. Of the 20 to 25 intestinal transplant recipients enrolled in the cohort, one of whom was a retransplant, 3 patients without pretransplant specimens were excluded. A peak of at least 4% donor T cells among recipient peripheral blood mononuclear cells was the definition used for donor T cell macrochimerism. Instead of going to the commercial service, samples from a few later patients were sequenced in-house on an Illumina MiSeq and processed with MiXCR.

As regards this clone: What antigen it recognizes has not been identified. Base quality data are lacking; no much larger clone is found one base away.

The library was generated by the immunoSEQ multiplex PCR assay. For most patients, genomic DNA was isolated with the Qiagen DNeasy Blood and Tissue Kit and sent frozen to Adaptive Biotechnologies for TCR sequencing. For most patients, high-throughput TCR-beta CDR3 sequencing of genomic DNA was performed by Adaptive Biotechnologies. Turning to the authors' computational methods: TCR sequencing data were retrieved from Adaptive's ImmunoSEQ software for around 18 patients, whereas three other patients were processed with MiXCR and VDJtools. CD4 versus CD8 sorting errors were corrected by removing sequences found in both subsets at a frequency ratio below 5:1. Because the origin of CDR3 nucleotide sequences shared between donor and recipient could not be assigned, those sequences were removed. To be classed as alloreactive, a clone needed at least 2-fold expansion over unstimulated cells and a minimum CFSE-low frequency of 0.002% (template counts) or 0.001% (read counts). A clone was considered mappable if detected in the sequenced pre-transplant spleen, lymph node, or MLR CFSE-low populations of the donor or recipient. Cumulative frequency of alloreactive clones was calculated as a percentage of all sequences weighted by copy number. TCRdb stores this immuneACCESS table with in-frame sequences only. Part of the clones is absent; in the studies checked, under half of the shortfall reflects unresolved V genes, and no reason is known for the rest. The V and J calls and clone size were taken over from that table, and D and trimming were inferred from the DNA. The sample table contains around 110,000 clones; only one count was recorded for around nine tenths of them. Roughly 0.2% of the sample is in the top ten clones.

The time point label corresponds to: cells obtained before transplantation from donor or recipient. CD3+CD4+ and CD3+CD8+ populations were FACS-sorted from unstimulated pre-transplant donor and recipient cells taken from spleen or lymph nodes. The investigation overall reported the following: Patients with donor T cell macrochimerism had high GvH to HvG T cell clonal ratios in their allografts. Peak levels of circulating GvH clones were associated with declines in HvG clones early after transplant. GvH clones were found in recipient bone marrow, and some of the GvH clones appeared earlier in ileal mucosa or blood, which is consistent with an intestinal mucosal origin. The relatively low number and heterogeneity of intestinal transplant patients limited the conclusions.

The CDR3, cysteine through phenylalanine, is 14 amino acids long. Here the CDR3 DNA is all that survives: 42 bases in frame from base 1. In the germline V gene, CDR1 corresponds to SGDLS and CDR2 to YYNGEE. Relative to germline, V is 0 bases shorter and J is 1 base shorter, with 7 bases between their ends. The chain employs TRBV9 and TRBJ1-1, with no reliable assignment of the D segment. The specimen comprised unstimulated CD4+ T cells sorted from spleen or lymph node cells, sampled before intestinal transplant. The receptor comes from a human donor who received an intestinal transplant. The CDR3 region: CASSVVAGNTEAFF. The bases read TGTGCCAGCAGCGTAGTTGCGGGGAACACTGAAGCTTTCTTT.